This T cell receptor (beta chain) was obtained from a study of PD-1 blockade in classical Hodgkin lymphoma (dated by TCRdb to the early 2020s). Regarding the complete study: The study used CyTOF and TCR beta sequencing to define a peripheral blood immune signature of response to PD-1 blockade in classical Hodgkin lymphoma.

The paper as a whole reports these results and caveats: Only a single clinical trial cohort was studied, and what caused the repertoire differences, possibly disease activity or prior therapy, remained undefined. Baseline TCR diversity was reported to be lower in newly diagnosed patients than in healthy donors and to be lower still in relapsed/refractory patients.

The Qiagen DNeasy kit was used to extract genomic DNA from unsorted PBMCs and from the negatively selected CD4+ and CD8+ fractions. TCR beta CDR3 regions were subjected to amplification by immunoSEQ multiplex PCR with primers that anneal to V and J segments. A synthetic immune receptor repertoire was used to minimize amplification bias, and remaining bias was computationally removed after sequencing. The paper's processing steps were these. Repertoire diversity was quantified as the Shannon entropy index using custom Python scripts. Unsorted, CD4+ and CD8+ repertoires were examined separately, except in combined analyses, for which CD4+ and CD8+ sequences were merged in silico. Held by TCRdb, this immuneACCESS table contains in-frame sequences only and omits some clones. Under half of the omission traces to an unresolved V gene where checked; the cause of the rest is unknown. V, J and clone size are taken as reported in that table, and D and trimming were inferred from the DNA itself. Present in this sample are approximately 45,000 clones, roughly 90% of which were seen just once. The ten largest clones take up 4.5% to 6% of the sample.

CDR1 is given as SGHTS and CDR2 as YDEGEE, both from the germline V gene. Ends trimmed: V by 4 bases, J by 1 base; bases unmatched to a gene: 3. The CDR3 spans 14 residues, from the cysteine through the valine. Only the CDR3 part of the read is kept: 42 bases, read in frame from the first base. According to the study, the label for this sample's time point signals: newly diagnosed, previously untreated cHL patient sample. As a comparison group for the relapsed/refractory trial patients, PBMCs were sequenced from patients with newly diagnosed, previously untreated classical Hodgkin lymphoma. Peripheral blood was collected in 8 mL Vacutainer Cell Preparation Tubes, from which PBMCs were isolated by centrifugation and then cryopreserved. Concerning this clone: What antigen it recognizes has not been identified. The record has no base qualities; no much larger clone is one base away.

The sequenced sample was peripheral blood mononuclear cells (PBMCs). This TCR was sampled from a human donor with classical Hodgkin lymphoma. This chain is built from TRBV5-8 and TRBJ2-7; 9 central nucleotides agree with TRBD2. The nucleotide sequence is TGTGCCAGCAGCGATCTAGCGGGGTCCTACGAGCAGTACGTC. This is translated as CASSDLAGSYEQYV.